These 19 T cell receptor beta chains were all obtained from the same sample, sequenced in a study of neoadjuvant anti-PD-1 for oral cavity cancer. Assay used: immunoSEQ multiplex PCR; TCRdb lists only in-frame clones, some missing. The sample lists roughly 34,000 clones; 87% were seen once. Sequencing used PBMCs, obtained before nivolumab (anti-PD-1) treatment. These receptors were collected from a person aged 35-80 years with oral cavity squamous cell carcinoma.

In nucleotides, the CDR3 is TGTGCCAGCAGCCAAGATAGCCAGGGAAACACCATATATTTT. Protein: CASSQDSQGNTIYF. The V and J genes are TRBV4-2 and TRBJ1-3, with D unresolved. The germline V gene has CDR1 LGHNA and CDR2 YNFKEQ. This CDR3 comprises 14 residues. V was pared by 0 bases and J by 4 bases, with 7 bases between.

This chain links TRBV7-8 with TRBJ1-3, with 7 bases that match TRBD1. From germline, CDR1 is SGHVS and CDR2 FQNEAQ. This CDR3 is built from 15 residues. With V trimmed by 5 bases and J by 2 bases, 6 bases remained unmatched. The CDR3, as DNA: TGTGCCAGCAGCGTAAACAGGGGAGCTGGAAACACCATATATTTT. Translation: CASSVNRGAGNTIYF.

This sequence joins TRBV7-3 and TRBJ2-1; 8 bases align to TRBD2. With V trimmed by 5 bases and J by 3 bases, 9 bases remained unmatched. CDR1 is SGHTA, CDR2 FQGTGA, per germline. The CDR3 sequence is 16 residues long. CDR3 protein: CASSQGTSGYYNEQFF. DNA for the CDR3: TGTGCCAGCAGCCAAGGAACTAGCGGATACTACAATGAGCAGTTCTTC.

This sequence joins TRBV6-5 and TRBJ1-6; tentatively, D is TRBD1 (6 bases). This CDR3 is built from 15 residues. The V end was cut by 0 bases, the J end by 5 bases, with 8 bases between. From germline, CDR1 is MNHEY and CDR2 SVGAGI. The CDR3 DNA follows: TGTGCCAGCAGTTACTCGGCAGGGGATAATTCACCCCTCCACTTT. As protein: CASSYSAGDNSPLHF.

The chain links TRBV14 to TRBJ1-2; D gene unclear. The CDR3 contains 13 residues. CDR1 SGHDN and CDR2 FVKESK come from the germline V gene. The V end lost 1 base, the J end lost 0 bases, and 3 bases lay between the germline ends. CDR3 nucleotide sequence: TGTGCCAGCAGCCAAGCCCCTAACTATGGCTACACCTTC. Its translation is CASSQAPNYGYTF.

This clone has more than one count but fewer than ten. The rearrangement joins TRBV25-1 to TRBJ1-1; tentatively, D is TRBD1 (5 bases). Germline V CDR1 and CDR2: MGHDK, SYGVNS. This CDR3 has 13 amino acids. Trimming cost V 5 bases and J 4 bases, with 11 bases left between them. The CDR3 DNA reads TGTGCCAGCAGTCCCCAGGGTGGCACTGAAGCTTTCTTT. It encodes CASSPQGGTEAFF.

V usage is TRBV7-9 and J usage is TRBJ1-1; no clear D. CDR1 is SEHNR and CDR2 is FQNEAQ in the germline V gene (reference sequence). V dropped 5 bases and J dropped 8 bases, with 12 bases sitting between them. There are 12 residues in the CDR3. The CDR3 nucleotides read TGTGCCAGCAGCCGACTGAGTGACGAAGCTTTCTTT. As protein: CASSRLSDEAFF.

This chain connects TRBV29-1 to TRBJ2-3; TRBD1 agrees at 9 bases. CDR1 is SQVTM and CDR2 is ANQGSEA in the germline V gene. Unmatched junction bases numbered 1, after V lost 6 bases and J lost 3 bases. The CDR3 contains 12 residues. The CDR3 DNA reads TGCAGCGTGGGGACAGGGACAGATACGCAGTATTTT. Translated, it gives CSVGTGTDTQYF.

The chain carries TRBV5-1 and TRBJ1-4; maybe TRBD1 (6 bases). V was pared by 1 base and J by 6 bases, with 10 bases between. The CDR3 contains 14 residues. From germline, CDR1 is SGHRS and CDR2 YFSETQ. The CDR3 is CASSLRGGDEKLFF. DNA of the CDR3: TGCGCCAGCAGCTTGAGAGGGGGGGATGAAAAACTGTTTTTT.

This chain joins TRBV6-5 and TRBJ1-2; D might be TRBD1 (6 bases). Germline V gene lookup returns CDR1 MNHEY and CDR2 SVGAGI. V lost 4 bases and J lost 3, with 9 bases in between. The CDR3 consists of 13 residues. CDR3 bases: TGTGCCAGCAGTTGGGGGGGCGACTATGGCTACACCTTC. Translation: CASSWGGDYGYTF.

V usage is TRBV9 and J usage is TRBJ1-1, with D perhaps matching TRBD1 (6 bases). Germline V gene lookup returns CDR1 SGDLS and CDR2 YYNGEE. Trimming pared 2 bases from V and 0 bases from J, leaving 11 bases between. This CDR3 has 15 residues. The CDR3 DNA reads TGTGCCAGCAGCGTTTCGGGACAAATGAACACTGAAGCTTTCTTT. Its protein is CASSVSGQMNTEAFF.

The V call is TRBV19, the J call TRBJ2-1, with 12 bases lining up with TRBD1. The V and J ends lost 5 bases and 4 bases, in that order; junction bases with no gene match: 15. Germline CDR1 LNHDA, CDR2 SQIVND (reference sequence). This CDR3 region has 19 residues. The CDR3 loop reads CASSPHRDRGQKSYNEQFF. CDR3 sequence (DNA): TGTGCCAGTAGTCCCCATCGGGACAGGGGGCAAAAATCTTACAATGAGCAGTTCTTC.

The V gene is TRBV5-1, the J gene TRBJ1-5; D gene ambiguous. The V gene lost 1 base and the J gene lost 6 bases, with 11 bases spanning the gap. From germline, CDR1 is SGHRS and CDR2 YFSETQ. The CDR3 length is 14 residues. The CDR3 region has the DNA TGCGCCAGCAGCTTGAACGGGGAAGGTCAGCCCCAGCATTTT. It codes for CASSLNGEGQPQHF.

V and J are TRBV13 and TRBJ1-2; 8 bases agree with TRBD1. The CDR3 has 14 residues. The V gene's germline CDR1 is PRHDT and CDR2 FYEKMQ (reference sequence). Germline trimming cut 5 bases from V and 7 bases from J; bases unmatched to any gene: 9. Here the CDR3 reads CASSVMTGAAGYTF. The CDR3 nucleotides are TGTGCCAGCAGCGTTATGACAGGGGCTGCTGGCTACACCTTC.

V is TRBV2 and J is TRBJ1-6, with a tentative D call TRBD1 (6 bases). The germline V and J ends were trimmed by 7 bases and 4 bases, with 11 bases remaining between them. The CDR3 consists of 14 residues. CDR1 SNHLY and CDR2 FYNNEI come from the germline V gene. Here the CDR3 reads CASIPGQYNSPLHF. In DNA form, the CDR3 reads TGTGCCAGCATACCGGGACAATATAATTCACCCCTCCACTTT.

This chain joins TRBV19 and TRBJ1-1, with 9 bases fitting TRBD1. This CDR3 comprises 14 residues. With V trimmed by 11 bases and J by 0 bases, 7 bases remained unmatched. Germline CDR1 LNHDA, CDR2 SQIVND (reference sequence). CDR3 protein: CAATGGGLNTEAFF. For the CDR3, the DNA is TGTGCCGCTACAGGGGGCGGTTTGAACACTGAAGCTTTCTTT.

The gene calls are TRBV2 and TRBJ2-7; 12 bases agree with TRBD1. The germline V gene has CDR1 SNHLY and CDR2 FYNNEI. V dropped 6 bases and J dropped 4; count of bases not matched to a gene: 7. The CDR3 runs to 15 residues. CDR3 DNA sequence: TGTGCCAGCAGGTTGCCGGGACAGGGGGCTTACGAGCAGTACTTC. It is translated as CASRLPGQGAYEQYF.

This chain links TRBV7-9 with TRBJ2-5; TRBD2 aligns across 7 bases. From germline, CDR1 is SEHNR and CDR2 FQNEAQ (reference sequence). The ends lost 2 bases at V and 5 bases at J; junction bases unmatched: 8. The length of the CDR3 is 15 residues. The CDR3 nucleotides are TGTGCCAGCAGCTTACCCCGGGGGGAAACGGAGACCCAGTACTTC. Protein product: CASSLPRGETETQYF. The variable domain in full, with the rest retrieved from reference TRBV7-9 and TRBJ2-5, is DTGVSQNPRHKITKRGQNVTFRCDPISEHNRLYWYRQTLGQGPEFLTYFQNEAQLEKSRLLSDRFSAERPKGSFSTLEIQRTEQGDSAMYLCASSLPRGETETQYFGPGTRLLVL.

The rearrangement links TRBV6-1 to TRBJ2-3, with D unresolved. This CDR3 has 13 residues. Germline CDR1 and CDR2: MNHNS and SASEGT. Trimming stripped 6 bases from V and 0 bases from J, with 7 bases between. The CDR3 sequence is CASRPPSTDTQYF. The CDR3 region has the DNA TGTGCCAGCAGACCTCCCAGCACAGATACGCAGTATTTT.